The clone carrying this T cell receptor (beta chain) was seen only a few times. The antigen is unknown. The data belong to a study of yellow fever vaccine responses in identical twins. Trimming removed 3 bases from V and 5 bases from J; junction bases left unmatched: 6. The CDR3 has 14 amino acids. From the RT-PCR reads, TCRdb called clonotypes with MiXCR, one entry per CDR3 protein. The sample comprises under 20,000 distinct CDR3 sequences, over 65% of which are singletons, and roughly 2.7% rests with the top ten. Notes on the study in general: Reports say the vaccine T cell response in twins looked partly convergent and partly personalized.

This TCR derives from a woman aged 18-29 years who received the yellow fever vaccine. The gene calls are TRBV12-3 or TRBV12-4 and TRBJ1-1, with 7 positions matching TRBD1. Sequenced material: T cells from blood (PBMCs), unsorted or a sorted subset (not recorded which), taken before or after yellow fever vaccination (not recorded which). CDR3 loop: CASSFGLRGTEAFF. CDR3 nucleotide sequence: TGTGCCAGCAGTTTTGGCCTCAGGGGGACTGAAGCTTTCTTT.